These 10 T cell receptor beta chains were all obtained from the same sample, sequenced in a study of T cells expressing NK-cell markers. No DNA is given; TCRdb re-called the 5' RACE reads and lists each CDR3 protein once. This repertoire includes under 200,000 distinct CDR3 sequences. Sample: blood T cells: a sorted CD56 or NKG2C T cell subset, CD4+ or CD8+ T cells, or bulk PBMC T cells (not recorded which). The receptor source for this set is a woman aged 18 to 75 in good health.

The V and J genes are TRBV5-1 and TRBJ2-5. CDR1 is SGHRS and CDR2 is YFSETQ in the germline V gene. The CDR3 loop spans 14 amino acids. CDR3: CASSLGADKETQYF.

The gene calls are TRBV20-1 and TRBJ2-3; TCRdb reports TRBD2, a call that lacks DNA to check it against. CDR1 is DFQATT, CDR2 SNEGSKA, per germline (reference sequence). This CDR3 is built from 15 residues. The CDR3 loop is CSARDRVAGADTQYF.

The CDR3 protein is CASSQMTGSQETQYF. The chain uses TRBV5-6 and TRBJ2-5; the D call of TRBD1 rests on TCRdb alone, since no DNA is present to check it. CDR3 size: 15 residues. Germline V gene data show CDR1 as SGHDT and CDR2 as YYEEEE.

The chain links TRBV7-8 to TRBJ2-4; TCRdb designates TRBD1, a call that cannot be tested without DNA. The germline CDR1 and CDR2 sequences are SGHVS and FQNEAQ. This CDR3 contains 15 residues. The CDR3 sequence is CASSFTPDPKNIQYF.

The chain couples TRBV6-2 or TRBV6-3 to TRBJ2-7; TCRdb picks TRBD2, but there is no DNA to check that call. The CDR3 sequence is 12 residues long. Germline lookup yields CDR1 MNHEY and CDR2 SVGEGT. CDR3 amino acids: CASSRLAYEQYF.

This chain uses TRBV2 with TRBJ1-1. The V gene's germline CDR1 is SNHLY and CDR2 FYNNEI. This CDR3 is 14 amino acids long. CDR3 sequence reads: CASSPTTLNTEAFF.

The chain recombines TRBV12-3 or TRBV12-4 with TRBJ1-1; TCRdb names TRBD1, which stays unverified in the absence of DNA. The CDR3 has 14 amino acids. The CDR3 spells CASSLVTGSSEAFF.

The chain has TRBV3-1 and TRBJ1-6; the D call of TRBD1 rests on TCRdb alone, since no DNA is present to check it. This CDR3 contains 17 residues. CDR1 LGHDT and CDR2 YNNKEL come from the germline V gene (reference sequence). CDR3 region: CASSSDRANSYNSPLHF.

The chain joins TRBV18 to TRBJ2-2; TCRdb returns TRBD2, unconfirmable since there is no DNA. Per the germline V gene, CDR1 is KGHSH and CDR2 is LQKENI. The CDR3 covers 17 residues. CDR3 residues: CASSPWDSGSGTGELFF.

The genes are TRBV20-1 and TRBJ2-1. Germline V gives CDR1 DFQATT, CDR2 SNEGSKA (reference sequence). The CDR3 is 16 amino acids. Here the CDR3 reads CSARDALAGSYNEQFF.